These T cell receptor beta chains were read from a single sample in a study of shared clonotypes between healthy human individuals. The repertoire was sequenced with immunoSEQ multiplex PCR; TCRdb's copy has only in-frame clones and lacks some. The table shows around 980,000 clones, with approximately 80% occurring only once. The specimen was memory CD4+ T cells from PBMCs. Receptors originate from a man aged 18 to 29 in good health. Some clones in this sample may be carry-over from other donors' samples. CDR3s include the opening cysteine and the closing phenylalanine or tryptophan. Size is omitted from some rows. Given values are once, few, many or a class for expanded clones.

J: TRBJ2-7; V: TRBV28; size: NA; CDR3: CASRGQGVHEQYF
J: TRBJ1-3; V: TRBV18; size: few; CDR3: CASSPSAGSGNTIYF
J: TRBJ1-1; V: TRBV28; size: NA; CDR3: CASSLIGVSYGVFF
J: TRBJ2-3; V: TRBV5-1; size: few; CDR3: CASSLAGTGDTQYF
J: TRBJ2-2; V: TRBV2; size: few; CDR3: CASSGENTGELFF
J: TRBJ2-3; V: TRBV9; size: NA; CDR3: CASNPRGMGTDTQYF
J: TRBJ2-5; V: TRBV5-1; size: NA; CDR3: CASSYVDREETQYF
J: TRBJ2-5; V: TRBV7-2; size: NA; CDR3: CASSFWTSGEETQYF
J: TRBJ2-5; V: TRBV7-9; size: NA; CDR3: CASSYATGGSSTQYF
J: TRBJ1-5; V: TRBV12-1; size: NA; CDR3: CASSFDNFYSNQPQHF
J: TRBJ2-7; V: TRBV6-6; size: NA; CDR3: CASSYWGGGSYEQYF
J: TRBJ1-1; V: TRBV18; size: NA; CDR3: CASSPRVRTEAFF
J: TRBJ2-2; V: TRBV5-5; size: NA; CDR3: CASSLSGRNTGELFF
J: TRBJ2-1; V: TRBV30; size: many; CDR3: CAWSVAAGWFF
J: TRBJ1-5; V: TRBV7-9; size: NA; CDR3: CASSLGTGLNQPQHF
J: TRBJ2-1; V: TRBV27; size: NA; CDR3: CASSSGRRGNYNEQFF
J: TRBJ2-1; V: TRBV6-4; size: NA; CDR3: CAISAGTTPQEQFF
J: TRBJ1-1; V: TRBV7-2; size: NA; CDR3: CASSFSRGTEAFF
J: TRBJ2-7; V: TRBV5-4; size: NA; CDR3: CASSLAEWNPYEQYF
J: TRBJ1-2; V: TRBV7-6; size: NA; CDR3: CASSLLSGLGYTF
J: TRBJ1-4; V: TRBV19; size: NA; CDR3: CASSAGQGRYEKLFF
J: TRBJ2-5; V: TRBV28; size: NA; CDR3: CASSFLGRQETQYF
J: TRBJ1-2; V: TRBV6-5; size: NA; CDR3: CASRPAGQGDGYTF
J: TRBJ2-7; V: TRBV5-1; size: NA; CDR3: CASSLRGTHSYEQYF
J: TRBJ2-6; V: TRBV4-1; size: NA; CDR3: CASSRLGVGANVLTF
J: TRBJ1-1; V: TRBV18; size: NA; CDR3: CASSLTRDRGNTEAFF
J: TRBJ1-3; V: TRBV28; size: NA; CDR3: CASRGQAGNTIYF
J: TRBJ1-5; V: TRBV2; size: NA; CDR3: CASSQGQESLPQHF
J: TRBJ2-7; V: TRBV18; size: NA; CDR3: CASSLGPTYEQYF
J: TRBJ1-4; V: TRBV7-9; size: once; CDR3: CASSSTGTKHEKLFF
J: TRBJ1-1; V: TRBV28; size: NA; CDR3: CASSIRDTEAFF
J: TRBJ2-5; V: TRBV9; size: few; CDR3: CASSFSGGRETQYF
J: TRBJ1-2; V: TRBV28; size: NA; CDR3: CASSSPSQGNGYTF
J: TRBJ1-1; V: TRBV18; size: many; CDR3: CASSRGVNTEAFF
J: TRBJ1-5; V: TRBV19; size: NA; CDR3: CASSSGGTGLQPQHF
J: TRBJ1-1; V: TRBV19; size: NA; CDR3: CASSMERGARGHTEAFF
J: TRBJ2-5; V: TRBV2; size: NA; CDR3: CASSSGRGQETQYF
J: TRBJ2-3; V: TRBV14; size: NA; CDR3: CASSQDLSDTQYF
J: TRBJ2-7; V: TRBV5-8; size: many; CDR3: CASSPWTVSYEQYF
J: TRBJ2-3; V: TRBV5-1; size: few; CDR3: CASSLPTDTQYF
J: TRBJ2-1; V: TRBV4-1; size: NA; CDR3: CASSLRRYNEQFF
J: TRBJ2-6; V: TRBV7-3; size: many; CDR3: CASGLSGANVLTF
J: TRBJ1-4; V: TRBV25-1; size: NA; CDR3: CASSTPGEKLFF